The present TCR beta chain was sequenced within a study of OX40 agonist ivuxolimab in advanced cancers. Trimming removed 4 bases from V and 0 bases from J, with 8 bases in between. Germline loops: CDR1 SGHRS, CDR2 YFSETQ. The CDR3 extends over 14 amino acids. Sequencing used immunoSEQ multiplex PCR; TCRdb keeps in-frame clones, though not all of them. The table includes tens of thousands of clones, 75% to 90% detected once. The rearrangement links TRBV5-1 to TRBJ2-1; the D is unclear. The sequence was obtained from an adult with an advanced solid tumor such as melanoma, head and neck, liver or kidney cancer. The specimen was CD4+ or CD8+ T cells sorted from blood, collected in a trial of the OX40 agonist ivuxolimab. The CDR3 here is CASSPRSSYNEQFF. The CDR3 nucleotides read TGCGCCAGCAGCCCCCGAAGCTCCTACAATGAGCAGTTCTTC. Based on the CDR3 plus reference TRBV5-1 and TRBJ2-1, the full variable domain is KAGVTQTPRYLIKTRGQQVTLSCSPISGHRSVSWYQQTPGQGLQFLFEYFSETQRNKGNFPGRFSGRQFSNSRSEMNVSTLELGDSALYLCASSPRSSYNEQFFGPGTRLTVL.